A selection of T cell receptor beta chains follows, all from one sample in a study of regulatory T cells in long-lasting Graves disease. MiXCR, run by TCRdb on the multiplex PCR reads, gives a single entry per CDR3 protein. In the table there are hundreds of thousands of distinct CDR3 sequences, roughly 21% of which are singletons. The sample consisted of peripheral blood mononuclear cells (PBMCs), taken when the disease was refractory, from a patient treated with antithyroid drugs. The source is a female donor with Graves disease. Each CDR3 is given with its conserved first and last residue. D genes are given only for firm matches. Size tells how often a clone was seen (once, few, many) or the class of an expanded clone, and some rows leave it out.

V gene: TRBV6-6
CDR3 length: 15
D gene: -
J gene: TRBJ1-1
clone size: many
CDR3 DNA: TGTGCCAGCAGTTACTCGATTTCGGGGGACACTGAAGCTTTCTTT
CDR3 protein: CASSYSISGDTEAFF

V gene: TRBV28
CDR3 length: 12
D gene: -
J gene: TRBJ2-4
clone size: many
CDR3 DNA: TGTGCCAGCAACGAGGGTAGATTCATTCAGTACTTC
CDR3 protein: CASNEGRFIQYF

V gene: TRBV4-1
CDR3 length: 17
D gene: -
J gene: TRBJ1-3
clone size: -
CDR3 DNA: TGCGCCAGCAGCCAAGGGAGGGGGGGGCGGACTGGAAACACCATATATTTT
CDR3 protein: CASSQGRGGRTGNTIYF

V gene: TRBV3-1
CDR3 length: 13
D gene: -
J gene: TRBJ2-7
clone size: many
CDR3 DNA: TGTGCCAGCAGCTTGGGGGATCGAGACGAGCAGTACTTC
CDR3 protein: CASSLGDRDEQYF

V gene: TRBV27
CDR3 length: 14
D gene: TRBD2
J gene: TRBJ2-5
clone size: many
CDR3 DNA: TGTGCCAGCAGTTCCCCCGGGGAGGGCGAGACCCAGTACTTC
CDR3 protein: CASSSPGEGETQYF

V gene: TRBV28
CDR3 length: 13
D gene: -
J gene: TRBJ2-7
clone size: few
CDR3 DNA: TGTGCCAGCAGTTCTACGATAGAGGAGGAGCAGTACTTC
CDR3 protein: CASSSTIEEEQYF

V gene: TRBV19
CDR3 length: 17
D gene: -
J gene: TRBJ2-6
clone size: -
CDR3 DNA: TGTGCCAGTAGTATAAACCGGGGAAACCCCGGGGCCAACGTCCTGACTTTC
CDR3 protein: CASSINRGNPGANVLTF

V gene: TRBV20-1
CDR3 length: 16
D gene: TRBD2
J gene: TRBJ2-1
clone size: once
CDR3 DNA: TGCAGTCCTAGGGAGGGACCGGGACTAGCGGGCGATGAGCAGTTCTTC
CDR3 protein: CSPREGPGLAGDEQFF

V gene: TRBV24-1
CDR3 length: 16
D gene: TRBD2
J gene: TRBJ2-3
clone size: -
CDR3 DNA: TGTGCCACCAGTGATTATAGCGGGAGGTCGATGAATACGCAGTATTTT
CDR3 protein: CATSDYSGRSMNTQYF

V gene: TRBV11-1
CDR3 length: 15
D gene: -
J gene: TRBJ2-5
clone size: many
CDR3 DNA: TGTGCCAGCAGCTTAGGCCCCGTCCTCAGGGAGACCCAGTACTTC
CDR3 protein: CASSLGPVLRETQYF

V gene: TRBV2
CDR3 length: 14
D gene: TRBD1
J gene: TRBJ2-3
clone size: -
CDR3 DNA: TGTGCCAGCAGTCTTCAGGGGGTCCCAGATACGCAGTATTTT
CDR3 protein: CASSLQGVPDTQYF

V gene: TRBV28
CDR3 length: 14
D gene: -
J gene: TRBJ2-7
clone size: many
CDR3 DNA: TGTGCCAGCAGTCCACAGGTTTCACCCTACGAGCAGTACTTC
CDR3 protein: CASSPQVSPYEQYF

V gene: TRBV11-1
CDR3 length: 14
D gene: -
J gene: TRBJ2-5
clone size: many
CDR3 DNA: TGTGCCAGCAGCCCGACGGGACTTCGAGAGACCCAGTACTTC
CDR3 protein: CASSPTGLRETQYF

V gene: TRBV24-1
CDR3 length: 15
D gene: -
J gene: TRBJ2-7
clone size: -
CDR3 DNA: TGTGCCACCAGTGCGGCGGTTCCGGGGGCCTACGAGCAGTACTTC
CDR3 protein: CATSAAVPGAYEQYF

V gene: TRBV29-1
CDR3 length: 15
D gene: TRBD2
J gene: TRBJ2-7
clone size: many
CDR3 DNA: TGCAGCAATACGGTTGGTAGCGGGATGGGTTACGAGCAGTACTTC
CDR3 protein: CSNTVGSGMGYEQYF

V gene: TRBV27
CDR3 length: 14
D gene: -
J gene: TRBJ2-7
clone size: -
CDR3 DNA: TGTGCCAGCAGTTGGTCGCGGGACTCCTACGAGCAGTACTTC
CDR3 protein: CASSWSRDSYEQYF

V gene: TRBV7-9
CDR3 length: 15
D gene: TRBD1
J gene: TRBJ2-7
clone size: few
CDR3 DNA: TGTGCCAGCAGCTTAGGGAGACAGGGCAGCGACGAGCAGTACTTC
CDR3 protein: CASSLGRQGSDEQYF

V gene: TRBV6-2/TRBV6-3
CDR3 length: 15
D gene: TRBD2
J gene: TRBJ2-7
clone size: many
CDR3 DNA: TGTGCCAGCAGCACGGACTCGCTAGCGGGAGGTGAGCAGTACTTC
CDR3 protein: CASSTDSLAGGEQYF

V gene: TRBV6-2/TRBV6-3
CDR3 length: 16
D gene: -
J gene: TRBJ1-2
clone size: many
CDR3 DNA: TGTGCCAGCAGTTACTCGATCTTAGGATTGGGGTATGGCTACACCTTC
CDR3 protein: CASSYSILGLGYGYTF

V gene: TRBV28
CDR3 length: 11
D gene: -
J gene: TRBJ1-1
clone size: many
CDR3 DNA: TGTGCCATCGGGACCCTCCGTGAAGCTTTCTTT
CDR3 protein: CAIGTLREAFF

V gene: TRBV7-3
CDR3 length: 14
D gene: TRBD1
J gene: TRBJ2-2
clone size: many
CDR3 DNA: TGTGCCAGCAGGCCACAGGGGTTGACCGGGGAGCTGTTTTTT
CDR3 protein: CASRPQGLTGELFF

V gene: TRBV28
CDR3 length: 14
D gene: -
J gene: TRBJ1-2
clone size: many
CDR3 DNA: TGTGCCAGCAGTGAACCGAAAGCTAACTATGGCTACACCTTC
CDR3 protein: CASSEPKANYGYTF

V gene: TRBV28
CDR3 length: 15
D gene: -
J gene: TRBJ1-3
clone size: once
CDR3 DNA: TGTGCCAGCGGGGGGGGGATTTCCTCTGGAAACACCATATATTTT
CDR3 protein: CASGGGISSGNTIYF

V gene: TRBV19
CDR3 length: 14
D gene: -
J gene: TRBJ1-1
clone size: -
CDR3 DNA: TGTGCCAGTAGTAAGCCCGCTACCGGGGCTGAAGCTTTCTTT
CDR3 protein: CASSKPATGAEAFF

V gene: TRBV27
CDR3 length: 13
D gene: TRBD1
J gene: TRBJ2-7
clone size: many
CDR3 DNA: TGTGCCAGCAGTCCGCCCCGACAGGGAGAGCAGTACTTC
CDR3 protein: CASSPPRQGEQYF

V gene: TRBV7-7
CDR3 length: 15
D gene: TRBD2
J gene: TRBJ2-5
clone size: -
CDR3 DNA: TGTGCTAGCAGTCCTAATAGCGGGGATAAAGAGACCCAGTACTTC
CDR3 protein: CASSPNSGDKETQYF

V gene: TRBV27
CDR3 length: 15
D gene: -
J gene: TRBJ2-5
clone size: many
CDR3 DNA: TGTGCCAGCAGTACGAGACAGACACTCCAAGAGACCCAGTACTTC
CDR3 protein: CASSTRQTLQETQYF

V gene: TRBV6-2/TRBV6-3
CDR3 length: 13
D gene: -
J gene: TRBJ1-5
clone size: -
CDR3 DNA: TGTGCCGGCAGTACGGACGGTGGGAAGCCCCAGCATTTT
CDR3 protein: CAGSTDGGKPQHF